The TCR beta chain under discussion was sequenced for a study of blood T cells in healthy people across ages (dated by TCRdb to between 2015 and 2017). Regarding the research as a whole: In model experiments, roughly one uniquely barcoded TCR beta cDNA molecule per two T cells was captured by template switching. To track age-related changes in TCR beta repertoire diversity, the study relied on deep sequencing normalized with unique cDNA molecular identifiers. Four age groups were formed from the donors: young (average about 16 years), middle-aged (less than 40), aged (about 62) and long-lived (82). To avoid experimental bias, donors of different ages were spread randomly across the sequencing lanes. Two additional independent replicas of 1 million unique cDNA reads from the same blood draw were analyzed for two donors (one aged 18 to 29 and one aged 80 or older). Overall results and qualifications from the work: There was a strong correlation between observed TCR beta diversity and the percentage of naive T cells measured by flow cytometry. Compared with the aged group, more naive CD4+ T cells, fewer expanded clones and increased TCR diversity were shown by the long-lived group, suggesting age selection. Estimates of total diversity from one million sequenced T cells were regarded as lower bounds and underestimates. Observed TCR beta diversity per million T cells fell roughly linearly with age, and a significant reduction was already apparent by age around 36. Since profiling was done on bulk unsorted PBMCs, naive and antigen-experienced compartments could not be conclusively compared. Donor CMV infection status was unknown, potentially confounding age-related changes in expanded clonotypes.

The CDR3 measures 12 amino acids from cysteine to phenylalanine. The retained sequence is limited to the CDR3, 36 bases, with the frame set at the first base. The germline V gene sets CDR1 to SQVTM and CDR2 to ANQGSEA. Trimming removed 8 bases from V and 7 bases from J, leaving 15 bases between the germline ends. Receptor libraries were prepared by 5' RACE. Data came from an Illumina HiSeq 2500. The second PCR ran for roughly 7 to 11 cycles and used a J-beta primer mix along with a sample-barcoded 5' primer. Each TCR beta cDNA molecule received a unique molecular identifier from a template-switch 5' adaptor carrying 12 random nucleotides. At least 2.5 million CDR3-containing paired-end reads were obtained from each sample. First-strand cDNA was synthesized from all RNA with the Mint cDNA synthesis kit, primed by a TRBC-specific oligonucleotide. Following uracil-DNA glycosylase treatment, a first 18-cycle PCR with universal primers M1SS and BC2_uni_R was performed on all cDNA. The authors' pipeline ran thus. For normalization, 1 million high-quality reads, each with a distinct molecular identifier, were randomly selected from each sample. Instead of being binned into consensus sequences, reads with shared molecular identifiers were discarded. CDR3 identification, clonotype clustering and error correction used MiTCR with a Q25 quality threshold and the strictest error-elimination algorithm. A nonparametric unseen species model with Euler transformation was used to estimate a lower bound on total TCR beta diversity. TCRdb reworked the public reads: Q25 trimming with fastp, MiXCR clone assembly, productive beta chains retained. Here each entry gathers all rows of one CDR3 protein and keeps the most common genes and DNA. The V and J calls reflect TCRdb's pipeline rather than the authors' work. The sample table records around 1.7 million distinct CDR3 sequences; 28% of these occur just once. The ten biggest clones cover 7.7% of the sample.

The donors were roughly 38 Caucasian individuals from Russia, aged roughly 6 to 100 years, who were systemically healthy. Ten milliliters of peripheral blood were drawn from each donor into EDTA-treated Vacutainer tubes. Ficoll-Paque density-gradient centrifugation was used to isolate PBMCs, with at least 7 million obtained per sample. Total RNA was extracted from PBMCs with Trizol reagent, with at least 6 micrograms obtained per sample. For every donor, flow cytometry on a PBMC aliquot measured the percentage of naive CD45RAhigh/CD27high T cells. About this clonotype: Its specific antigen is unknown. One base away there is no much larger clone; base qualities are not given.

This sequence uses TRBV29-1 and TRBJ2-1; no D segment can be confidently identified. The sequence was obtained from a woman in her 30s in good health. Source material: blood. The CDR3 region reads CSSTPPPNEQFF. The DNA sequence reads TGCAGCTCGACCCCGCCCCCTAATGAGCAGTTCTTC.